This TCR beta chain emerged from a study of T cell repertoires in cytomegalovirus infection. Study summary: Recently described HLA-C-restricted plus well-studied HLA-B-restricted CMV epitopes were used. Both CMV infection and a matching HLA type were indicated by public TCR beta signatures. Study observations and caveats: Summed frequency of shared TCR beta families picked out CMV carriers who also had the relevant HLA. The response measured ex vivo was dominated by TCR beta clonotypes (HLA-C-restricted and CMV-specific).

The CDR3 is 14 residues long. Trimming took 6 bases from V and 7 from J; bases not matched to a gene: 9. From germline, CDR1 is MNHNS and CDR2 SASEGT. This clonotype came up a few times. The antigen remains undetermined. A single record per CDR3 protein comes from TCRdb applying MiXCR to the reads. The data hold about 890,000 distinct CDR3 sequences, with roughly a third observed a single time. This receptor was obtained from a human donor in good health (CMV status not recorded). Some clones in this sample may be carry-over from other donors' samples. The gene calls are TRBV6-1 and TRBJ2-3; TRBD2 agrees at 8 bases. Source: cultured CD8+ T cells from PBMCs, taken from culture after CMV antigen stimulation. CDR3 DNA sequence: TGTGCCAGCAGGCTCACTAGCGGCCCCTATACGCAGTATTTT. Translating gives CASRLTSGPYTQYF.